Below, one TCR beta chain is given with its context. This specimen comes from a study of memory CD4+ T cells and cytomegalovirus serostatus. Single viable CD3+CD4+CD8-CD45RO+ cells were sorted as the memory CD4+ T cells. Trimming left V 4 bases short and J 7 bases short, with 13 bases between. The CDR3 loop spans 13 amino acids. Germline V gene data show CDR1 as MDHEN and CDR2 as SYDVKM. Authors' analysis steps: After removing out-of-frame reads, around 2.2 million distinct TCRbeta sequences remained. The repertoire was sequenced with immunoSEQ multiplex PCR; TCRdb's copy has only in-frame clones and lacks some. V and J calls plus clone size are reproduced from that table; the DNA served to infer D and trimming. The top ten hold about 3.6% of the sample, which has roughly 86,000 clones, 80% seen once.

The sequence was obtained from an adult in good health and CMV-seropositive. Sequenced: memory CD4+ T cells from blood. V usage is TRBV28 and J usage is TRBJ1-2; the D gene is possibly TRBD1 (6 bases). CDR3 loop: CASSSGGAGGYTF. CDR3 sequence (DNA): TGTGCCAGCAGTTCCGGGGGCGCGGGTGGCTACACCTTC.